Listed below are T cell receptor beta chains from one sample, sequenced in a study of T cells expressing NK-cell markers. TCRdb reanalyzed the 5' RACE reads, giving one entry per CDR3 protein sequence and no DNA. This sample's table reports some 390,000 distinct CDR3 sequences. The sequenced sample was blood T cells: a sorted CD56 or NKG2C T cell subset, CD4+ or CD8+ T cells, or bulk PBMC T cells (not recorded which). The receptors here all came from a woman aged 50 to 65 in good health. Both conserved end residues are part of each CDR3. The size of a clone is reported for some rows only, either as once, few or many, or as a class for expanded clones.

NA,TRBV12-3/TRBV12-4,TRBJ2-2,CASSLAQAGVSWGGELFF
NA,TRBV7-2,TRBJ2-7,CASSLPGLAGREQYF
NA,TRBV3-1,TRBJ2-7,CASSQDVGRAYEQYF
NA,TRBV19,TRBJ2-5,CASSDRGPGAQYF
NA,TRBV4-1,TRBJ2-3,CASSQGIQLRGTQYF
NA,TRBV14,TRBJ1-1,CATSQGGGTFF
NA,TRBV4-2,TRBJ1-4,CASSQGGANEKLFF
NA,TRBV6-5,TRBJ1-5,CASSLWGGQPQHF
NA,TRBV28,TRBJ2-1,CASSLRIGTGDNEQFF
NA,TRBV6-5,TRBJ1-5,CASSYWTGTSNSNQPQHF
NA,TRBV6-5,TRBJ2-7,CASSLLTSGMLGYEQYF
NA,TRBV5-1,TRBJ2-2,CASSSGNPKWTNTGELFF
NA,TRBV20-1,TRBJ1-1,CSASLTGEFEAFF
NA,TRBV5-1,TRBJ2-7,CASSLDGGVTNEQYF
NA,TRBV20-1,TRBJ2-7,CSARIATEPLREQYF
NA,TRBV7-6,TRBJ2-3,CASSELGRERRADTQYF
NA,TRBV24-1,TRBJ2-3,CATSSAGATYF
NA,TRBV18,TRBJ1-3,CASSPLDQGGNTIYF
NA,TRBV29-1,TRBJ2-3,CSVVLRVSTDTQYF
NA,TRBV25-1,TRBJ2-7,CASSETGPVYEQYF
NA,TRBV15,TRBJ1-1,CATSRTTNTEAFF
NA,TRBV12-3/TRBV12-4,TRBJ1-5,CASSPGRDFNQPQHF
NA,TRBV5-1,TRBJ2-6,CASSLALGGSGANVLTF
NA,TRBV9,TRBJ2-7,CASSVMGQGPYEQYF
NA,TRBV20-1,TRBJ2-3,CSARAGVADTQYF
NA,TRBV29-1,TRBJ2-7,CSLTRDGLYEQYF
NA,TRBV7-9,TRBJ2-5,CASSPTPGYGETQYF
NA,TRBV7-9,TRBJ2-6,CARGTGVFSGANVLTF
NA,TRBV10-3,TRBJ1-2,CAISFLGGGNGYTF
medium-sized,TRBV20-1,TRBJ2-1,CSARSRLAIDEQFF
NA,TRBV29-1,TRBJ2-1,CSVPTWEAEFF
NA,TRBV7-9,TRBJ1-1,CASSLGQGGNTEAFF
NA,TRBV7-9,TRBJ2-2,CASSLALTSTGELFF
NA,TRBV7-3,TRBJ2-2,CASSASGSGTGELFF
NA,TRBV3-1,TRBJ2-1,CASSSAGTSGSREQFF
NA,TRBV9,TRBJ2-2,CASSPRQGSVTTGELFF
NA,TRBV2,TRBJ1-2,CASGSWAGYTF
NA,TRBV25-1,TRBJ2-4,CASSTVGVQYF
NA,TRBV7-7,TRBJ2-1,CASSLFPHYTDEQFF
NA,TRBV6-4,TRBJ2-1,CASSTSGSIYNEQFF
NA,TRBV5-1,TRBJ2-1,CASSLLSSNEQFF
NA,TRBV29-1,TRBJ2-3,CRTGGALGDTQYF
NA,TRBV7-6,TRBJ1-1,CASSFGASQGEGEGVNTEAFF
NA,TRBV6-6,TRBJ1-1,CASSWVIMNTEAFF
NA,TRBV4-1,TRBJ1-5,CASSQTRVYQPQHF
NA,TRBV5-6,TRBJ2-5,CASLTGYQETQYF
NA,TRBV4-1,TRBJ1-3,CASSQDRITGNTIYF
NA,TRBV20-1,TRBJ2-1,CSARVVTSGDTNEQFF
NA,TRBV21-1,TRBJ1-5,CASDGTDQPQHF
NA,TRBV5-1,TRBJ2-7,CASSLTSGTAREQYF
NA,TRBV6-1,TRBJ1-1,CASSDFFIGNTEAFF
NA,TRBV7-3,TRBJ2-1,CASSTPGADREQFF
NA,TRBV12-5,TRBJ2-1,CASGRQGRDEQFF
NA,TRBV3-1,TRBJ1-6,CASSRADYSPLHF
NA,TRBV3-1,TRBJ2-1,CASSQAGGSGNEQFF
NA,TRBV20-1,TRBJ2-2,CSALRTEAANTGELFF